The 16 T cell receptor beta chains presented below share a single source sample, sequenced in a study of CD4+ T cells in melanoma (dated 2022 in TCRdb). Library preparation was by the immunoSEQ multiplex PCR assay. TCRdb provides this immuneACCESS table in a form limited to in-frame rearrangements. Some clones are lacking; in checked studies, under half of them reflect an unresolved V gene, and why the rest are absent is not known. Present in this sample are about 13,000 clones, 68% of which were seen just once. Of the sample, under 20% falls within the top ten clones. Sequences were obtained from cells from a culture (not recorded whether cultured in vitro). Receptor source: a human donor with melanoma.

The genes are TRBV11-1 and TRBJ2-2, with 7 nucleotides matching TRBD2. J lost 4 bases, V lost 10 bases, and 18 bases had no gene match. The germline V gene has CDR1 SGHAT and CDR2 FQDESV (reference sequence). The length of the CDR3 is 17 residues. The CDR3 here is CATQATKGVAGTGELFF. The CDR3 DNA sequence: TGTGCCACGCAAGCAACCAAAGGGGTAGCGGGCACCGGGGAGCTGTTTTTT.

This clone appeared a few times. V is TRBV15 and J is TRBJ1-1; D unresolved. CDR3 length: 15 residues. Germline CDR1 and CDR2: LNHNV and YYDKDF (reference sequence). Between the trimmed V and J ends, which lost 0 bases and 7 bases, there was a span of 15 bases. The CDR3 DNA reads as TGTGCCACCAGCAGAGACAGGACGAGCCAGGTTGAAGCTTTCTTT. Translation gives CATSRDRTSQVEAFF. The full variable domain, in which reference TRBV15 and TRBJ1-1 provide the parts outside the CDR3, is DAMVIQNPRYQVTQFGKPVTLSCSQTLNHNVMYWYQQKSSQAPKLLFHYYDKDFNNEADTPDNFQSRRPNTSFCFLDIRSPGLGDTAMYLCATSRDRTSQVEAFFGQGTRLTVV.

The gene calls are TRBV2 and TRBJ1-5, with D possibly TRBD1 on 5 matching bases. The V end lost 7 bases, the J end lost 3 bases, and 16 bases lay between the germline ends. The CDR3 runs 15 residues. Germline CDR1 is SNHLY and CDR2 is FYNNEI. The CDR3 region has the DNA TGTGCCAGCACCCGAACAGGAACCTTCAATCAGCCCCAGCATTTT. Its protein is CASTRTGTFNQPQHF.

The chain carries TRBV7-3 and TRBJ2-5, with D possibly being TRBD1 (5 bases). Trimming removed 5 bases from V and 5 bases from J, with 15 bases in between. CDR1 is SGHTA, CDR2 FQGTGA, per germline. This CDR3 region has 14 residues. This chain's CDR3 is CASSVTGAGETQYF. CDR3 coding DNA: TGTGCCAGCAGCGTTACTGGGGCAGGGGAGACCCAGTACTTC. Combining the CDR3 with reference TRBV7-3 and TRBJ2-5 gives the whole variable domain GAGVSQTPSNKVTEKGKYVELRCDPISGHTALYWYRQSLGQGPEFLIYFQGTGAADDSGLPNDRFFAVRPEGSVSTLKIQRTERGDSAVYLCASSVTGAGETQYFGPGTRLLVL.

The chain couples TRBV6-5 to TRBJ2-7; 10 bases align to TRBD1. The junction had 11 bases not matched to a gene; V was cut back by 6 bases and J by 9 bases. Germline V gene sequence: CDR1 MNHEY, CDR2 SVGAGI. This CDR3 is built from 14 residues. The CDR3 nucleotides are TGTGCCAGCAGACTCGGGACAGGGGCCGCCGGGCAGTACTTC. It translates to CASRLGTGAAGQYF.

This chain connects TRBV7-2 to TRBJ2-5; TRBD1 agrees at 7 bases. The V gene end was trimmed by 5 bases and the J gene end by 5 bases; junction bases not matched to a gene: 8. Germline V gives CDR1 SGHTA, CDR2 FQGNSA. The CDR3 has 14 residues. Written as DNA, the CDR3 is TGTGCCAGCAGCGGGCCACAGGGGCGGGAGACCCAGTACTTC. Translated: CASSGPQGRETQYF. The full variable domain, with the rest looked up from reference TRBV7-2 and TRBJ2-5, is GAGVSQSPSNKVTEKGKDVELRCDPISGHTALYWYRQSLGQGLEFLIYFQGNSAPDKSGLPSDRFSAERTGGSVSTLTIQRTQQEDSAVYLCASSGPQGRETQYFGPGTRLLVL.

The J gene is TRBJ1-4, the V gene TRBV28, with D possibly TRBD1 on 6 matching bases. The CDR3 spans 15 residues. Germline V gene sequence: CDR1 MDHEN, CDR2 SYDVKM. Trimming shortened V by 7 bases and J by 7 bases, and 19 bases separated the two germline ends. The CDR3 nucleotides read TGTGCCAGCACCACGTCGGGGGGGCTAAGTGAAAAACTGTTTTTT. It yields the protein CASTTSGGLSEKLFF.

V and J are TRBV7-3 and TRBJ1-1; D unresolved. The V gene lost 1 base and the J gene lost 3 bases, with 6 bases spanning the gap. The germline V gene encodes CDR1 SGHTA and CDR2 FQGTGA. The CDR3 consists of 13 residues. The CDR3: CASSLIIDTEAFF. CDR3 sequence (DNA): TGTGCCAGCAGCTTAATAATCGACACTGAAGCTTTCTTT.

V and J are TRBV5-6 and TRBJ2-7; no firm D call. CDR3 size: 16 residues. Germline V lookup: CDR1 SGHDT, CDR2 YYEEEE. Trimming removed 4 bases at V and 0 bases at J, with 17 bases between. The CDR3 loop is CASSGPQDGSSYEQYF. In DNA, the CDR3 is TGTGCCAGCAGCGGACCCCAGGACGGCAGCTCCTACGAGCAGTACTTC.

The V call is TRBV19, the J call TRBJ1-5; D gene unclear. Germline lookup yields CDR1 LNHDA and CDR2 SQIVND (reference sequence). V gave up 7 bases and J gave up 4 bases, with 14 bases separating them. This CDR3 is built from 14 residues. CDR3 coding DNA: TGTGCCAGTAAACCGGAGCTTGCTAATCAGCCCCAGCATTTT. This gives the protein CASKPELANQPQHF.

V gene TRBV4-1 combines with J gene TRBJ1-2, with D uncertain. Between the trimmed V and J ends, which lost 0 bases and 6 bases, there was a span of 14 bases. Germline lookup yields CDR1 MGHRA and CDR2 YSYEKL. CDR3 length equals 15 residues. CDR3 nucleotide sequence: TGCGCCAGCAGCCAAGAAGCGGACTTTCGGGATGGCTACACCTTC. Translated, it gives CASSQEADFRDGYTF.

The chain employs TRBV19 and TRBJ1-6, with D uncertain. The V and J ends lost 3 bases and 9 bases respectively, with 12 bases between them. In germline, CDR1 is LNHDA, CDR2 SQIVND (reference sequence). The CDR3 covers 14 residues. CDR3 nucleotide sequence: TGTGCCAGTAGTATCTTCCAGGTATCTTCACCCCTCCACTTT. Translated: CASSIFQVSSPLHF.

The count of this clone is one. The J gene is TRBJ1-5, the V gene TRBV20-1; D not resolved. The V and J ends lost 2 bases and 11 bases respectively, with 10 bases between them. The germline CDR1 and CDR2 sequences are DFQATT and SNEGSKA (reference sequence). This CDR3 has 11 amino acids. CDR3 region: CSARSGRAQHF. The DNA of the CDR3 is TGCAGTGCTAGAAGCGGCCGGGCCCAGCATTTT.

The V gene is TRBV5-4, the J gene TRBJ1-4; D unclear. V was trimmed by 4 bases and J by 4 bases, leaving 14 bases between them. The CDR3 loop spans 15 amino acids. Germline V lookup: CDR1 SGHNT, CDR2 YYREEE (reference sequence). The CDR3 DNA follows: TGTGCCAGCAGCCGCTCCGGAGGAAATAATGAAAAACTGTTTTTT. It is translated as CASSRSGGNNEKLFF.

CDR3 region: CAIRAGQGATNEQFF. DNA for the CDR3: TGTGCCATCAGGGCGGGGCAGGGGGCCACCAATGAGCAGTTCTTC. The chain has TRBV10-3 and TRBJ2-1, with 8 bases fitting TRBD1. Germline V gene data show CDR1 as ENHRY and CDR2 as SYGVKD. The V gene end was trimmed by 6 bases and the J gene end by 6 bases; junction bases not matched to a gene: 10. The CDR3 totals 15 residues.

The chain has TRBV5-8 and TRBJ1-2, with D possibly TRBD1 on 5 matching bases. V lost 0 bases and J 0 bases, leaving 12 bases between the germline ends. Germline values: CDR1 SGHTS, CDR2 YDEGEE. CDR3 size: 16 residues. This CDR3 reads CASSLAGRETNYGYTF. CDR3 in DNA: TGTGCCAGCAGCTTGGCGGGCAGGGAGACTAACTATGGCTACACCTTC.